These 13 T cell receptor beta chains came from one sample sequenced in a study of blood T cell repertoires in COVID-19. Assay: immunoSEQ multiplex PCR; the TCRdb copy retains only in-frame clones and omits some. The sample records around 200,000 clones, around 83% being singletons. The sample taken for sequencing was peripheral blood. Source of these receptors: a man in his forties with active or convalescent COVID-19.

Here the CDR3 DNA reads TGTGCCAGCAGTTTACGGACAGGGAATACCGGGGAGCTGTTTTTT. This encodes CASSLRTGNTGELFF. V gene TRBV6-5 combines with J gene TRBJ2-2, with 8 positions matching TRBD1. V was clipped by 4 bases and J by 5 bases; unmatched bases: 6. Germline CDR1 and CDR2: MNHEY and SVGAGI. CDR3 size: 15 residues.

J is TRBJ2-7 and V is TRBV24-1; 11 nucleotides align to TRBD1. The CDR3 loop spans 15 amino acids. Germline V gene sequence: CDR1 KGHDR, CDR2 SFDVKD. The junction had 10 bases not matched to a gene; V was cut back by 9 bases and J by 4 bases. CDR3 residues: CATLGPGQGAYEQYF. DNA of the CDR3: TGTGCCACCCTCGGCCCCGGACAGGGGGCGTACGAGCAGTACTTC.

Of note for this clone: The identical CDR3 is also encoded by other nucleotide sequences in the sample. V and J are TRBV28 and TRBJ2-2; TRBD1 is a possible D gene (6 bases). Germline V lookup: CDR1 MDHEN, CDR2 SYDVKM. Between the trimmed V and J ends, which lost 3 bases and 0 bases, there was a span of 8 bases. There are 15 residues in the CDR3. The CDR3 DNA sequence: TGTGCCAGCAGTTTGGGGGCACCGAACACCGGGGAGCTGTTTTTT. This translates into CASSLGAPNTGELFF.

The chain uses TRBV2 and TRBJ2-3; D is unresolved. V lost 7 bases to trimming and J lost 0 bases, with 5 bases between them. There are 12 residues in the CDR3. The germline gives CDR1 SNHLY, CDR2 FYNNEI. The CDR3 here is CASTSSTDTQYF. CDR3 nucleotide sequence: TGTGCCAGCACTTCGAGCACAGATACGCAGTATTTT.

The CDR3 DNA reads as TGTGCCAGCAGCCACACCCTCGGGACAGGAGATAGCAATCAGCCCCAGCATTTT. Its protein is CASSHTLGTGDSNQPQHF. The chain is built from TRBV2 and TRBJ1-5; 8 bases agree with TRBD1. J was trimmed by 0 bases and V by 6 bases; bases with no gene match: 13. The germline V gene encodes CDR1 SNHLY and CDR2 FYNNEI. This CDR3 region has 18 residues.

V usage is TRBV7-3 and J usage is TRBJ1-6; TRBD1 matches 7 bases. The CDR3 loop spans 14 amino acids. The germline gives CDR1 SGHTA, CDR2 FQGTGA. V trimming: 1 base; J trimming: 8 bases; junction bases outside the gene matches: 2. In DNA, the CDR3 is TGTGCCAGCAGCTTAAACAGGGGCGATTCACCCCTCCACTTT. It encodes CASSLNRGDSPLHF.

V usage is TRBV5-1 and J usage is TRBJ1-6; 9 positions agree with TRBD1. This CDR3 is 16 amino acids long. Germline V lookup: CDR1 SGHRS, CDR2 YFSETQ. With 0 bases clipped from V and 7 bases from J, the junction kept 5 bases outside the gene matches. The CDR3 spells CASSLGEGQGNSPLHF. The CDR3, as DNA: TGCGCCAGCAGCTTGGGTGAGGGACAGGGAAATTCACCCCTCCACTTT.

Concerning this clone itself: The same CDR3 also results from other DNA sequences found in this sample. This chain joins TRBV6-6 and TRBJ1-1; unclear D gene. CDR3 length equals 14 residues. V was clipped by 2 bases and J by 1 base, with 8 bases between them. Germline V gene data show CDR1 as MNHNY and CDR2 as SVGAGI (reference sequence). This CDR3 is CASSYSEANTEAFF. CDR3 nucleotide sequence: TGTGCCAGCAGTTACAGCGAAGCGAACACTGAAGCTTTCTTT.

CDR3 in amino acids: CASSLGLAGGRGANEQFF. As DNA, the CDR3 is TGTGCCAGCAGCTTAGGACTAGCGGGAGGAAGGGGGGCCAATGAGCAGTTCTTC. This sequence joins TRBV7-8 and TRBJ2-1, with 13 bases identical to TRBD2. The junction had 9 bases not matched to a gene; V was cut back by 1 base and J by 6 bases. CDR3 size: 18 residues. Per the germline V gene, CDR1 is SGHVS and CDR2 is FQNEAQ.

Concerning this clone itself: Other nucleotide sequences from this sample produce the same CDR3. This chain connects TRBV30 to TRBJ2-7; a weak D match, TRBD2 (5 bases). Germline values: CDR1 GTSNPN, CDR2 SVGIG (reference sequence). This CDR3 spans 12 amino acids. V lost 0 bases and J 3 bases, leaving 6 bases between the germline ends. CDR3 amino acids: CAWSVGGYEQYF. CDR3 sequence (DNA): TGTGCCTGGAGTGTAGGAGGCTACGAGCAGTACTTC.

CDR3 sequence: CASSPLTGRGYTF. CDR3 DNA sequence: TGCGCCAGCAGCCCGCTGACAGGGAGAGGCTACACCTTC. The genes are TRBV5-1 and TRBJ1-2, with 7 bases aligning to TRBD1. CDR1 and CDR2 from the germline V gene are SGHRS and YFSETQ. The CDR3 runs 13 residues. V lost 4 bases, J lost 8 bases, and 8 bases stayed unmatched.

The V call is TRBV7-6, the J call TRBJ1-6; the match to TRBD1 covers 7 bases. The V gene end was trimmed by 5 bases and the J gene end by 5 bases; junction bases not matched to a gene: 6. The CDR3 is 15 residues long. CDR1 is SGHVS, CDR2 FNYEAQ, per germline. CDR3 nucleotides: TGTGCCAGCAGCGGGTCGGGACAGCATAATTCACCCCTCCACTTT. Protein sequence: CASSGSGQHNSPLHF. The variable domain in full, completed from reference TRBV7-6 and TRBJ1-6, reads GAGVSQSPRYKVTKRGQDVALRCDPISGHVSLYWYRQALGQGPEFLTYFNYEAQQDKSGLPNDRFSAERPEGSISTLTIQRTEQRDSAMYRCASSGSGQHNSPLHFGNGTRLTVT.

The chain has TRBV24-1 and TRBJ1-2, with a tentative D call TRBD1 (6 bases). V was trimmed by 2 bases and J by 8 bases, leaving 11 bases between them. The CDR3 runs 13 residues. Per germline, CDR1 KGHDR and CDR2 SFDVKD. The CDR3 nucleotides read TGTGCCACCAGTGATTCTACAGGGTGGGGCTACACCTTC. Its translation: CATSDSTGWGYTF.